The clone carrying this TCR beta chain showed up many times. Time point here: newly diagnosed GD, antithyroid drugs for less than 3 months. Scientists built the TCR library using RNA that was extracted from PBMCs. Patients met American Thyroid Association criteria for Graves' disease. Staff took roughly 8.1 milliliters of peripheral blood and put it into EDTA tubes. V lost 5 bases and J 4 bases, leaving 6 bases between the germline ends. CDR1 is MNHEY and CDR2 is SVGEGT in the germline V gene. The CDR3 spans 11 residues. This specimen comes from a study of regulatory T cells in long-lasting Graves disease. Library construction for TCR beta used iRepertoire HTBI primers and Arm-PCR of CDR3 regions. TCRdb reanalysed the multiplex PCR reads using MiXCR and keeps one entry per CDR3 protein. Of roughly 420,000 distinct CDR3 sequences listed, about 17% were seen once; the top ten hold 23%. This sample was also put to use in a study of T cells in Graves' hyperthyroidism and ophthalmopathy. That report notes: HTBI primers were employed in a first-round RT-PCR of the TCR CDR3.

This sample comprised peripheral blood mononuclear cells (PBMCs), obtained at new diagnosis, from a patient treated with antithyroid drugs. The sequence was obtained from a woman in her late teens or twenties with Graves disease. This chain links TRBV6-2 or TRBV6-3 with TRBJ2-7; the D is unclear. CDR3 loop: CASSDIYEQYF. In nucleotides, the CDR3 is TGTGCCAGCAGTGATATATACGAGCAGTACTTC.